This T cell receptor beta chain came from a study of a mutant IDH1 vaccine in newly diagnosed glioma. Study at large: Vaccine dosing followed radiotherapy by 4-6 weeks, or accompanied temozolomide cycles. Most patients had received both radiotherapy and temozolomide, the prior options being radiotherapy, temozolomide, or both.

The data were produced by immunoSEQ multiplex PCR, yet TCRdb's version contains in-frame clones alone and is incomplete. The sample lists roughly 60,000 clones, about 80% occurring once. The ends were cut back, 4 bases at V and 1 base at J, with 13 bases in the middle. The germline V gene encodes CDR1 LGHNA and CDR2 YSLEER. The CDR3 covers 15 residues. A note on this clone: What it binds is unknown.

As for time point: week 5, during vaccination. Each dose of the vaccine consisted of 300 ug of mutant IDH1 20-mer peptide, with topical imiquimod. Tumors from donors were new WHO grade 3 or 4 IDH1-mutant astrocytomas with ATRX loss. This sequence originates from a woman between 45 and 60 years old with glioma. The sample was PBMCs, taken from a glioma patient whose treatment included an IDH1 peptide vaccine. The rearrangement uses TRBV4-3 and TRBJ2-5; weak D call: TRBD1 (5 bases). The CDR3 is CASSLSHRSQETQYF. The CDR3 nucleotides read TGCGCCAGCAGCCTATCCCACAGGTCCCAAGAGACCCAGTACTTC.